This TCR beta chain was recorded in a study of cytomegalovirus exposure and HLA in healthy donors (dated by TCRdb to 2017 to 2019). Notes on the research overall: An earlier analysis of approximately 640 of the donors reported approximately 270 Gb of sequence data and around 120 million unique TCR beta sequences from about 200 million T cells. Rather than drawing on any new phenotypic data, the later analysis identified candidate immune exposures from TCR beta sequences and the way those sequences occurred across donors. To study patterns of TCR occurrence, a later analysis re-analyzed previously published TCR beta repertoires from 700 or so donors and added high-resolution HLA genotyping. The study was designed to test whether signatures of past pathogen exposure could be identified by cataloging public T cell receptors. Several DR-DQ haplotypes were handled as single units for association and clustering, since linkage in the cohort was strong. Using immunosequencing, the study profiled T cell repertoires from 666 subjects and related those repertoires to cytomegalovirus serostatus. HLA typing covered class I and class II loci at four-digit resolution. Of the roughly 400 genotyped donors, more than 75% were placed in the genetic ancestry cluster associated with self-reported Caucasian donors. High-throughput TCR immunosequencing, statistical association of individual TCRs with disease status, and machine learning were combined to predict cytomegalovirus infection status. Genome-wide SNP genotypes for about three fifths of the roughly 700 donors were used in a later genetic analysis, which treated that subset as a discovery cohort. Every discovery cohort repertoire had been produced on one sequencing platform. An early release that covered 500 to 800 HLA-typed donors contained approximately 300 gigabases of sequencing data and tens of millions of unique TCR sequences. Among about 390 genotyped donors of the cohort, an average of about 240,000 unique TCR beta nucleotide sequences were sequenced per donor, around 18% of them non-productive. The number of typed donors differed by locus: about 620-640 for A, B, C, DRB1 and DQB1; about 520 for DQA1; some 590 for DPA1; and roughly 450 for DPB1. In addition to the first cohort of 500 to 850 subjects, a separate validation cohort of approximately 120 different subjects was used. An earlier analysis of around 580 of the donors used high-throughput TCR beta sequencing to judge whether each TCR beta V gene segment behaved as functional or pseudogenic. Donor age, sex, ethnicity and CMV serostatus were compiled together with the repertoire data. Overall study outcomes, separate from this receptor: The cohort was sequenced for TCR beta chains only, and without alpha or paired-chain data the features that could be detected were limited. While some public TCRs were present in many individuals, most TCR sequences turned up only very rarely across donors. A few of the identified cytomegalovirus-associated TCR beta chains were confirmed in vitro to be specific for cytomegalovirus antigens. For the cohort, immune exposure information was limited to CMV serostatus. Some IMGT-functional V segments, including TRBV6-2 and TRBV6-3, could not be told apart with the 87-base-pair reads, so those segments were excluded. When HLA alleles, especially DR and DQ, strongly co-occurred, attributing TCR associations to individual alleles was difficult. A later analysis found that TCR association rates varied across HLA loci, with DRB1 alleles showing the most associated TCRs and HLA-C alleles the fewest. The study gave a list of roughly 150 TCR beta chains associated with cytomegalovirus. A further reported finding was that TCR beta sequences accurately predicted the HLA-A and HLA-B alleles for most subjects in the first cohort. Seventeen rarely observed V segments, including chromosome 9 orphons, were excluded from the earlier analysis of a few hundred of the donors because counts were too low. Sequencing depth was assumed to be roughly uniform across donors in the presence/absence analyses, though that assumption may not hold. V-gene and J-gene trimming of TCR beta chains was associated with a missense DCLRE1C variant in a later genetic analysis, and the association was replicated in an independent cohort. Broadly in line with IMGT annotations, most TCR beta V segments showed up in productive rearrangements about 87% or about 30% of the time in an earlier analysis of some 590 of the donors. Linkage disequilibrium might explain the correlated functional status among segregating V segments, but an unknown experimental factor could not be excluded. A cluster of highly shared sequence variants was judged likely to represent a technical artifact of the sequencing pipeline. In a later analysis, some 17,000 TCR beta sequences were associated with specific HLA alleles at a false discovery rate of 0.05. In a later analysis, several top co-occurrence clusters were reported to appear linked to parvovirus B19, influenza, CMV and Epstein-Barr virus. A later genetic analysis reported fewer N-insertions in productive TCRs among donors in an Asian-associated ancestry cluster than the roughly 670-donor mean. According to the authors, the approach could potentially be generalized to other disease states and immunological phenotypes. In both the original and validation cohorts, the classifier was reported to diagnose cytomegalovirus status with high specificity and sensitivity. Compared with equally common non-associated chains, HLA-associated TCR beta chains in a later analysis were more clonally expanded and had lower generation probabilities. Because some donors lacked HLA typing at each locus, the association tests relied only on the typed subset. A later analysis found that most CMV-associated TCR beta chains appeared HLA-restricted, with HLA associations seemingly driven largely by CMV exposure.

Library prep was done by the immunoSEQ multiplex PCR assay. The multiplex PCR relied on a mix of 60 forward primers for TCR Vbeta segments and 13 reverse primers for TCR Jbeta segments. The CDR3 region of rearranged TCR beta genes was amplified from genomic DNA by a multiplex PCR assay. The amplified TCR beta libraries were sequenced on the Illumina HiSeq System as 87-base-pair reads. The original pipeline was this. In a later analysis, tens of millions of unique TCR beta chains were counted across the approximately 640 repertoires, and roughly 11 million of these chains were shared by at least two donors. To remove PCR and sequencing errors, raw reads were error-corrected and collapsed into unique sequences using a nearest-neighbor algorithm that merged closely related sequences. V, D and J gene segments were assigned by aligning CDR3 sequences to IMGT reference sequences. For a sequence to be retained, a match of at least six nucleotides to both a V gene segment and a J gene segment was required. Rearrangements were called productive when the CDR3 lacked stop codons and stayed in frame with V and J; all others were non-productive. CDR3 was defined according to IMGT convention as the region running from the second conserved V-encoded cysteine to the conserved J-encoded phenylalanine. The earlier analysis of approximately 590 of the donors excluded any sequence lacking an unambiguous match to a single V gene segment. In an earlier analysis of approximately 610 of the donors, V segments were called functional above 56.7% productive rearrangements and were called segregating when the between-donor standard deviation exceeded 5%. To diagnose cytomegalovirus status from the catalog of TCR beta chain sequences, a statistical classification framework was built. In a later analysis, TCR nucleotide sequences were compared against IMGT/GENE-DB human TR gene sequences so that V and J genes could be assigned. A later analysis assigned CDR3 sequences and most-parsimonious VDJ recombination scenarios with the TCRdist pipeline. In a later analysis, each TCR beta chain was defined by its CDR3 amino acid sequence together with its V-gene family, and reads without a unique V-gene family were excluded. A later analysis removed several hundred highly shared, low-generation-probability nucleotide sequences to deal with suspected cross-contamination and a sequencing artifact. In a later analysis, a clonal expansion index for each public chain was calculated from normalized within-repertoire ranks of inferred template counts. A later analysis computed generation probabilities with a VDJ recombination model fitted to out-of-frame rearrangements, and checked the results against IGoR. In a later analysis, hypergeometric tests were used to score TCR-TCR, TCR-HLA and TCR-CMV co-occurrence, with a repertoire-size bias correction applied to TCR pairs. To estimate false discovery rates, a later analysis permuted the HLA or CMV assignments 20 times. In a later analysis, co-occurring TCRs were grouped using DBSCAN, with TCRdist sequence similarity added in when clustering inside HLA-allele-positive subsets. Co-occurrence clustering excluded repertoires with fewer than 30,000 or more than 120,000 public chains, plus five with anomalous nucleotide sharing. Here the immuneACCESS table is served through TCRdb, limited to in-frame sequences with V and J called. Missing clones are a known gap in these copies; in checked studies unresolved V genes cover under half, and the rest lacks a known reason. V, J and clone size derive from that table, while D and trimming were established from the DNA sequence. Here the sample has 100,000 or so clones; roughly 75% occur a single time. The ten largest make up 5.5% to 8% of the sample.

This clone was counted between two and nine times. The target of this receptor is not known. Base qualities were left out, and no much larger clone turns up one base away. Via the germline V gene, CDR1 is SNHLY and CDR2 FYNNEI. The CDR3 holds 13 amino acids from the cysteine to the phenylalanine. CDR3 DNA is the only sequence kept; it has 39 bases, read in frame from the first base. V loses 7 bases at its end and J loses 5 bases; junction bases beyond the gene matches: 8. The cohort consisted of 650 to 700 healthy bone marrow donors. All cohort members were sampled while nominally healthy, although unrecorded immune exposures were likely present. The donor was CMV seronegative and belonged to the group of 350 to 400 seronegative cohort members. Every donor gave a peripheral blood sample, and the peripheral blood mononuclear cells from that sample were used for TCR beta sequencing. The Qiagen DNeasy Blood Extraction Kit was used to extract genomic DNA from the blood cell samples.

The sequence is built from TRBV2 and TRBJ2-7, and 7 junction bases match TRBD1. The receptor was derived from a man aged 25-40 years in good health and CMV-seronegative. The sequenced material came from PBMCs. In nucleotide form, the sequence is TGTGCCAGCATCAGGACAGGTAGTGACGAGCAGTACTTC. It translates as CASIRTGSDEQYF.